The entry that follows covers one T cell receptor (beta chain) sequence. As processed by the authors: Reference gene primers were amplified, and this amplification served to estimate nucleated cell counts. The repertoire was sequenced with immunoSEQ multiplex PCR; TCRdb's copy has only in-frame clones and lacks some. D and trimming were read from the DNA, whereas the V and J calls and clone size are those reported in that table. The sample records approximately 150,000 clones, roughly three quarters being singletons. This sample stems from a study of blood T cell repertoires in COVID-19. The CDR3 is 15 amino acids. Germline V lookup: CDR1 SGHTA, CDR2 FQGNSA. V was clipped by 5 bases and J by 7 bases, with 18 bases between them.

The rearrangement uses TRBV7-2 and TRBJ2-1; no reliable D call. This receptor was identified in a woman in her fifties or sixties with acute or convalescent COVID-19. The sample was peripheral blood. The CDR3 reads CASSHFGGIGNEQFF. The CDR3 nucleotides are TGTGCCAGCAGCCATTTTGGCGGCATAGGTAATGAGCAGTTCTTC.